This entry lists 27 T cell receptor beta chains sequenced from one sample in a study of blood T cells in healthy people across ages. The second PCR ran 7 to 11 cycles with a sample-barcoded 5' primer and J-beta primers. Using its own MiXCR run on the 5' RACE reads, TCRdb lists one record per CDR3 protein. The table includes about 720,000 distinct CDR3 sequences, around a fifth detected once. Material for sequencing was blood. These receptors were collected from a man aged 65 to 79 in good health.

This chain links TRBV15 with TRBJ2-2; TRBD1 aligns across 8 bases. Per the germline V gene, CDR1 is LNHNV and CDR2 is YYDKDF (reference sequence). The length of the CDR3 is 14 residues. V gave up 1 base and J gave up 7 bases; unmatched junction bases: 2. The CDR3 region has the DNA TGTGCCACCAGCAGAGCAGGGGGCGTCGGGGAGCTGTTTTTT. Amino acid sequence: CATSRAGGVGELFF.

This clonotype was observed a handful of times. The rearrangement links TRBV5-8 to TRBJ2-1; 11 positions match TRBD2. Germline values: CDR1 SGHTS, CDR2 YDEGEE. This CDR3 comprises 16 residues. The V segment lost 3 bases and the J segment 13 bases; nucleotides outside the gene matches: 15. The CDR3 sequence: CASSSRVSSGRTLQFF. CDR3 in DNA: TGTGCCAGCAGCTCGAGGGTCTCTAGCGGGAGGACCCTACAGTTCTTC. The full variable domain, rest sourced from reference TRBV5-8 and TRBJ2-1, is EAGVTQSPTHLIKTRGQQATLRCSPISGHTSVYWYQQALGLGLQFLLWYDEGEERNRGNFPPRFSGRQFPNYSSELNVNALELEDSALYLCASSSRVSSGRTLQFFGPGTRLTVL.

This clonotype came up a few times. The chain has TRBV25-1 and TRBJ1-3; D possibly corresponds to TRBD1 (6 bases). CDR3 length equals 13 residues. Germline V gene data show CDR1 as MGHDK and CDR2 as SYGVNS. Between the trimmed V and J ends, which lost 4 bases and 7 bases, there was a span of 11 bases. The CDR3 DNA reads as TGTGCCAGCAGTGTCACAGGGTTGAACACCATATATTTT. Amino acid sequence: CASSVTGLNTIYF.

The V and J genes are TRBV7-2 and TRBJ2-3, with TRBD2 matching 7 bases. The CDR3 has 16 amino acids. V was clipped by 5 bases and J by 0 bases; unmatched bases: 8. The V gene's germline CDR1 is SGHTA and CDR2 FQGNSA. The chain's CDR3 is CASSIRTSASTDTQYF. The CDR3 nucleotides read TGTGCCAGCAGCATACGTACTAGCGCTAGCACAGATACGCAGTATTTT.

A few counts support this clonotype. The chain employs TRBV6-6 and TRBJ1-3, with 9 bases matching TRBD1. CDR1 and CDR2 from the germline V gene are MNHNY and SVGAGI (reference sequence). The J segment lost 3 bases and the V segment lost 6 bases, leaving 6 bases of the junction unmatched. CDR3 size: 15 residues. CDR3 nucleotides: TGTGCCAGCAGGGGCCGGGACAGGGTTGGAAACACCATATATTTT. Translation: CASRGRDRVGNTIYF.

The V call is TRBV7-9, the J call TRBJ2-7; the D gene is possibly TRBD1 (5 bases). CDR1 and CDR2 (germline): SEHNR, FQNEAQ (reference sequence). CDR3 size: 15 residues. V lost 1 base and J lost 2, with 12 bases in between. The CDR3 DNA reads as TGTGCCAGCAGCTTAGTACAGGTATTAACCTACGAGCAGTACGTC. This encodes CASSLVQVLTYEQYV.

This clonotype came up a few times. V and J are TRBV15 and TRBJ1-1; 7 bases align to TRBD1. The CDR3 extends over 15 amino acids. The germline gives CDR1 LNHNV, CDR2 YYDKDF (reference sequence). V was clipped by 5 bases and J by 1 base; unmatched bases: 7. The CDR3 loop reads CATSRRGQRNTEAFF. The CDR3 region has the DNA TGTGCCACCAGCCGGAGGGGACAGAGGAACACTGAAGCTTTCTTT.

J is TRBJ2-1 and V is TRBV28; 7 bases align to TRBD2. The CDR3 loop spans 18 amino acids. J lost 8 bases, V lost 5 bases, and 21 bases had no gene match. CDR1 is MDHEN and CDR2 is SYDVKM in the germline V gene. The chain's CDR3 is CASSPDPFWGRAGDEQFF. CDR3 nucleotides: TGTGCCAGCAGTCCTGACCCGTTTTGGGGGAGGGCCGGTGATGAGCAGTTCTTC.

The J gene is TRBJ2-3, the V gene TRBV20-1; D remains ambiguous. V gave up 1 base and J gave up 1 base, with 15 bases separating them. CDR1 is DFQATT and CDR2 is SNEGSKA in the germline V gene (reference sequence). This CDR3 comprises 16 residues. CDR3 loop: CSARVKLAKRTDTQYF. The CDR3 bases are TGCAGTGCTAGAGTAAAACTTGCAAAACGCACAGATACGCAGTATTTT.

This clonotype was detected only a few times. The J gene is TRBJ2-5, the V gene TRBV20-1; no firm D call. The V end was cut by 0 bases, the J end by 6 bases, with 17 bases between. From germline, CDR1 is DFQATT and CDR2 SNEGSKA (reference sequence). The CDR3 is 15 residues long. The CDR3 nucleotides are TGCAGTGCTAGAGATGGTCTCAAGGACGTTCAGACCCAGTACTTC. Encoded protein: CSARDGLKDVQTQYF.

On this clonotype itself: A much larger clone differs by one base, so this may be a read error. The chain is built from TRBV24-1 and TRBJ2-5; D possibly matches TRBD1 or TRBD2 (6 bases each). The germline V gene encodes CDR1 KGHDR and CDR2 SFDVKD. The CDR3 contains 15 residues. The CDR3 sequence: CVTSDFSGGMETQYF. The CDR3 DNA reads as TGTGTCACCAGTGATTTCTCCGGGGGCATGGAGACCCAGTACTTC.

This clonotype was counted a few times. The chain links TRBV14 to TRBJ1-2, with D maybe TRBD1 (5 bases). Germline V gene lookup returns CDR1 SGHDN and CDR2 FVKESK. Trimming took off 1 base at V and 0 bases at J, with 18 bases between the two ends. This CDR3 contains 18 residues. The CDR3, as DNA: TGTGCCAGCAGCCAAGCTATCCCAGGGTCTACAGCTAACTATGGCTACACCTTC. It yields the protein CASSQAIPGSTANYGYTF.

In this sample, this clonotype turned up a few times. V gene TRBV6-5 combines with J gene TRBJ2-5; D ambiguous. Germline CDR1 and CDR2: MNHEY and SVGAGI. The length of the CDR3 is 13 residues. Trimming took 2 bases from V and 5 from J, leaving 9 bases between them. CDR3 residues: CASSYDVVETQYF. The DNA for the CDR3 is TGTGCCAGCAGTTACGATGTGGTGGAGACCCAGTACTTC.

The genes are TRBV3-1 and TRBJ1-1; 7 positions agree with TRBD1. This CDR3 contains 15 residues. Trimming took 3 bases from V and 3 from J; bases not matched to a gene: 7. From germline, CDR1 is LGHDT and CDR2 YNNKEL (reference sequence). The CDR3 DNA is TGTGCCAGCAGCCAGGTGGCTACAGGGGACACTGAAGCTTTCTTT. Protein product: CASSQVATGDTEAFF.

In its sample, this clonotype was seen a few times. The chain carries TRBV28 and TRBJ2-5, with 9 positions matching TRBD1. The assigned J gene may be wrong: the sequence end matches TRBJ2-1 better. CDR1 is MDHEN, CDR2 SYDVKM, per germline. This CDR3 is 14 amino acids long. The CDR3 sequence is CASGGTGSANEQFF. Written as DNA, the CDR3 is TGTGCCAGCGGGGGGACAGGGAGCGCGAATGAGCAGTTCTTC.

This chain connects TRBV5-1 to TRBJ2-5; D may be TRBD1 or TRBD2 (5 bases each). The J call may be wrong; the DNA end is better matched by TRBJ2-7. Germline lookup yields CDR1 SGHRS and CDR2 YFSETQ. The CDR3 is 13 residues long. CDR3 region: CASNSGTNYEQYF. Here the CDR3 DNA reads TGCGCCAGCAACTCCGGGACCAACTACGAGCAGTACTTC.

Here the CDR3 reads CASSPRLNEKLFF. The CDR3 nucleotides read TGTGCCAGCTCACCACGACTTAATGAAAAACTGTTTTTT. The chain carries TRBV18 and TRBJ1-4; no reliable D call. V dropped 1 base and J dropped 4 bases, with 4 bases sitting between them. The germline gives CDR1 KGHSH, CDR2 LQKENI. This CDR3 is 13 amino acids long.

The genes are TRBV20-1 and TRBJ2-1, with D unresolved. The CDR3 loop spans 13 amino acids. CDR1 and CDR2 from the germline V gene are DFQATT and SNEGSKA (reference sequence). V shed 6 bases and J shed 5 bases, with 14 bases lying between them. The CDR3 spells CSAEYLRNNEQFF. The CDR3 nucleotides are TGCAGTGCCGAGTACCTCCGGAACAATGAGCAGTTCTTC.

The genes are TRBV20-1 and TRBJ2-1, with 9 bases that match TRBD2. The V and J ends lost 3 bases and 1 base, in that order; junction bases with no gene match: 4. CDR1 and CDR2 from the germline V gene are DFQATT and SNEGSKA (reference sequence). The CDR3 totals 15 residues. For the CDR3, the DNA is TGCAGTGCTAGCCAGCGGGGGGAATCCTACAATGAGCAGTTCTTC. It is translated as CSASQRGESYNEQFF.

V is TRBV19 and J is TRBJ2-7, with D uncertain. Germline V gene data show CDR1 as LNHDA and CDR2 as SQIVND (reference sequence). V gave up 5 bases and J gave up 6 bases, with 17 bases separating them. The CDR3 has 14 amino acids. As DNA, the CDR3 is TGTGCCAGTAGTCCTGGACCAGAAAGGGCCGAGCAGTACTTC. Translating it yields CASSPGPERAEQYF.

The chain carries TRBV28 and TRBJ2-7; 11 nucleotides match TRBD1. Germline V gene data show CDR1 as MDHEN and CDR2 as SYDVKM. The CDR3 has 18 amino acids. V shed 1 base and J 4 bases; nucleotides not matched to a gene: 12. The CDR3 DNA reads TGTGCCAGCAGTTTATTCATCGGGTTCCGGGACAGGGGGTACGAGCAGTACTTC. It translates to CASSLFIGFRDRGYEQYF. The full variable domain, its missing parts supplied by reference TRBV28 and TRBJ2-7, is DVKVTQSSRYLVKRTGEKVFLECVQDMDHENMFWYRQDPGLGLRLIYFSYDVKMKEKGDIPEGYSVSREKKERFSLILESASTNQTSMYLCASSLFIGFRDRGYEQYFGPGTRLTVT.

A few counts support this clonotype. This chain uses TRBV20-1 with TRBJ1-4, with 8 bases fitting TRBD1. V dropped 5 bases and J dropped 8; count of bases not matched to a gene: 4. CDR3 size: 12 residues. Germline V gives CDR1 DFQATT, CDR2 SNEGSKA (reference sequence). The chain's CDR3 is CSAPDRDEKLFF. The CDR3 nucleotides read TGCAGTGCTCCGGACAGGGACGAAAAACTGTTTTTT.

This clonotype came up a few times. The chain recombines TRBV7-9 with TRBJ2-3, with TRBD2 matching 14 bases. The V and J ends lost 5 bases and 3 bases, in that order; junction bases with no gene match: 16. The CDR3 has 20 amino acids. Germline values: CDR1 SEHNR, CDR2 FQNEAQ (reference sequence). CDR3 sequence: CASSPKMTSGRALGTDTQYF. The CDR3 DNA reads TGTGCCAGCAGCCCCAAGATGACTAGCGGGAGGGCCCTCGGGACAGATACGCAGTATTTT.

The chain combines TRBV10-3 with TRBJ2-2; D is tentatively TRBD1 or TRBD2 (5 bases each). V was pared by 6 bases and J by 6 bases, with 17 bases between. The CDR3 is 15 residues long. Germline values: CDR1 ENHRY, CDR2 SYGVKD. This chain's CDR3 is CAIRSGAPGPGELFF. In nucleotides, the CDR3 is TGTGCCATCAGAAGTGGGGCCCCGGGGCCCGGGGAGCTGTTTTTT.

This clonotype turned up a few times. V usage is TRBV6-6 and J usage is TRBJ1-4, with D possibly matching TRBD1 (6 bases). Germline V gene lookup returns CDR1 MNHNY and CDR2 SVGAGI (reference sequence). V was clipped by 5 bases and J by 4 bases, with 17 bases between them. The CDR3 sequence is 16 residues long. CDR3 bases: TGTGCCAGCAGTCGGCAGTCAGGGGAGCATAATGAAAAACTGTTTTTT. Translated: CASSRQSGEHNEKLFF.

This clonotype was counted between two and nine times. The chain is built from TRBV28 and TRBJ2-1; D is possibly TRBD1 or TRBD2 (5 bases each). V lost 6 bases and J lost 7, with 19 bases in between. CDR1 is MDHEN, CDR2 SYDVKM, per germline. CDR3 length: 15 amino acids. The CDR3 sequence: CASSSTEGMVNEQFF. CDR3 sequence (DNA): TGTGCCAGCAGCTCGACAGAGGGGATGGTGAATGAGCAGTTCTTC. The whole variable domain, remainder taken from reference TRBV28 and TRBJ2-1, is DVKVTQSSRYLVKRTGEKVFLECVQDMDHENMFWYRQDPGLGLRLIYFSYDVKMKEKGDIPEGYSVSREKKERFSLILESASTNQTSMYLCASSSTEGMVNEQFFGPGTRLTVL.

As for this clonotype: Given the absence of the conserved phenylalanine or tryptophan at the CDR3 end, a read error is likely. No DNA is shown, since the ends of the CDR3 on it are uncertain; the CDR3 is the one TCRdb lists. CDR3 in amino acids: CSAFTSGGGVLV. The chain joins TRBV20-1 to TRBJ1-2; TRBD1 reflects the table's D call only, with no check against the DNA. The CDR3 spans 12 amino acids, including both terminal residues. Germline CDR1 reads DFQATT; CDR2 reads SNEGSKA (reference sequence).